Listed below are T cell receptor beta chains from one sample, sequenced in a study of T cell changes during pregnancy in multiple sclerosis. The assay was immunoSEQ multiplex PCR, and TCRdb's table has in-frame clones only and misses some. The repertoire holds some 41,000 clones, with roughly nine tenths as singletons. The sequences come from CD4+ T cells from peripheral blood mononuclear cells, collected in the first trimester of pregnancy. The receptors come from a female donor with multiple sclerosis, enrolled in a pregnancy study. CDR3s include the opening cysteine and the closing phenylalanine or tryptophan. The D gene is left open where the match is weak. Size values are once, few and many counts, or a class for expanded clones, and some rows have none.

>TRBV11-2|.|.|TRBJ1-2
CASSPQDRTSYGYTF
TGTGCCAGCAGCCCACAGGACAGAACATCCTATGGCTACACCTTC
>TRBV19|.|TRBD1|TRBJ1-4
CASSLTGTGGNEKLFF
TGTGCCAGTAGTTTAACCGGGACAGGCGGTAATGAAAAACTGTTTTTT
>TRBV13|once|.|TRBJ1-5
CASSLGGLDTGERPQHF
TGTGCCAGCAGCTTAGGCGGTCTGGACACCGGTGAACGGCCCCAGCATTTT
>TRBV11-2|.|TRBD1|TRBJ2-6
CASSLGGRGLFSGANVLTF
TGTGCCAGCAGCTTAGGGGGTAGGGGGCTGTTCTCTGGGGCCAACGTCCTGACTTTC
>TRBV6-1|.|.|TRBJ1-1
CASRRVAAADTEAFF
TGTGCCAGCAGGAGAGTGGCAGCAGCGGACACTGAAGCTTTCTTT
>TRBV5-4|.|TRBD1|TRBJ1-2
CASSSPGQADYGYTF
TGTGCCAGCAGCTCGCCGGGACAGGCAGACTATGGCTACACCTTC
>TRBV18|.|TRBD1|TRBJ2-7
CASSPGQGNLFPEQYF
TGTGCCAGCTCACCGGGACAGGGGAATCTCTTCCCCGAGCAGTACTTC
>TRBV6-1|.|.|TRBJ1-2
CASSETRLLYGYTF
TGTGCCAGCAGTGAAACACGCCTCTTATATGGCTACACCTTC
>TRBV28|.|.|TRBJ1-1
CASTGTTGAFF
TGTGCCAGCACCGGTACAACAGGAGCTTTCTTT
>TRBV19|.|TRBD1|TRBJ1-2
CASSIAGGDGYTF
TGTGCCAGTAGTATCGCAGGGGGCGACGGCTACACCTTC
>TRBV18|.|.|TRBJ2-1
CASSPIQGGSNEQFF
TGTGCCAGCTCACCTATACAGGGCGGCTCCAATGAGCAGTTCTTC
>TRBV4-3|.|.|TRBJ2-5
CASSQQGAQETQYF
TGCGCCAGCAGCCAGCAAGGGGCTCAAGAGACCCAGTACTTC
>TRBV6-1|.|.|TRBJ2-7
CASTGTGSSYEQYF
TGTGCCAGCACAGGGACTGGCAGCTCCTACGAGCAGTACTTC
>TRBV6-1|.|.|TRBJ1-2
CASSKAAPGVNGYTF
TGTGCCAGCAGCAAAGCGGCCCCCGGGGTCAATGGCTACACCTTC
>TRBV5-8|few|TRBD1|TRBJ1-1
CASSSGQAGTEAFF
TGTGCCAGCAGCTCGGGACAGGCAGGTACTGAAGCTTTCTTT
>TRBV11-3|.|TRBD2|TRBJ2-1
CASSLYGGLASAEQFF
TGTGCCAGCAGCTTATATGGCGGACTAGCTTCGGCTGAGCAGTTCTTC
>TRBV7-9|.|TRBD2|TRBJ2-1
CASSSFRGDDEQFF
TGTGCCAGCAGCTCCTTTCGGGGGGACGATGAGCAGTTCTTC
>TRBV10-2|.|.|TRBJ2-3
CASSGPRLDSHRDYPRYF
TGCGCCAGCAGTGGTCCGCGCCTGGACAGTCACCGGGACTATCCCCGGTATTTT
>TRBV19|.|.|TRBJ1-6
CASSTILQGYNSPLHF
TGTGCCAGTAGTACAATCCTACAGGGATATAATTCACCCCTCCACTTT
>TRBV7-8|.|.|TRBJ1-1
CASSSDRDTEAFF
TGTGCCAGCAGCTCCGATAGAGACACTGAAGCTTTCTTT
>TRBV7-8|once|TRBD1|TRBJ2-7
CASSLGGQGTGEQYF
TGTGCCAGCAGCTTAGGGGGACAGGGGACCGGCGAGCAGTACTTC
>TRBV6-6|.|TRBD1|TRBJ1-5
CASRTDTGGGQPQHF
TGTGCCAGCAGAACCGATACAGGGGGCGGTCAGCCCCAGCATTTT
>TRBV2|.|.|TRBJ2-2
CASSWAPMRPGELFF
TGTGCCAGCAGTTGGGCCCCCATGAGACCCGGGGAGCTGTTTTTT
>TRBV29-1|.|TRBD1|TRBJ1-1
CSVEDEDRVKAFF
TGCAGCGTTGAAGACGAGGACAGGGTGAAAGCTTTCTTT
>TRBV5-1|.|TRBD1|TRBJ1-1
CASSLLGGIMNTEAFF
TGCGCCAGCAGCTTGTTAGGGGGCATAATGAACACTGAAGCTTTCTTT
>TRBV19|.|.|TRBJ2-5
CASRRGSGRVGETQYF
TGTGCCAGTAGGAGGGGGTCGGGGAGGGTGGGGGAGACCCAGTACTTC
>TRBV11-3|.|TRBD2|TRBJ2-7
CASSPRGGSYEQYF
TGTGCCAGCAGCCCTCGGGGGGGGTCCTACGAGCAGTACTTC
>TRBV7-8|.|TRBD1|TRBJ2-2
CASSRQGANTGELFF
TGTGCCAGCAGCAGACAGGGGGCGAACACCGGGGAGCTGTTTTTT
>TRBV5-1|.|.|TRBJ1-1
CASSLDMNTEAFF
TGCGCCAGCAGCTTGGACATGAACACTGAAGCTTTCTTT
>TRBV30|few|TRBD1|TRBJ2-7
CAWSFAGGGYEQYF
TGTGCCTGGAGTTTCGCAGGGGGCGGCTACGAGCAGTACTTC
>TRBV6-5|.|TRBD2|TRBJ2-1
CASSSRPAQREREQFF
TGTGCCAGCAGTTCCCGACCGGCCCAGCGGGAACGTGAGCAGTTCTTC
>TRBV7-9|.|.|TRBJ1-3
CASSLGVDGISGNTIYF
TGTGCCAGCAGCTTAGGCGTAGACGGGATCTCTGGAAACACCATATATTTT
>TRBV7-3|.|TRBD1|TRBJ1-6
CASSPGQNNSPLHF
TGTGCCAGCAGCCCGGGACAGAATAATTCACCCCTCCACTTT
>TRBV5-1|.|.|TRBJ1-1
CASSLGATNMNTEAFF
TGCGCCAGCAGCTTGGGTGCAACGAACATGAACACTGAAGCTTTCTTT
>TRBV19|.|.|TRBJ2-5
CASRGAGETQYF
TGTGCCAGTCGGGGGGCCGGAGAGACCCAGTACTTC
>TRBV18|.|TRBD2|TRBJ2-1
CASSPRTSAYNEQFF
TGTGCCAGCTCACCACGGACTAGCGCTTACAATGAGCAGTTCTTC
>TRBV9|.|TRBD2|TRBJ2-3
CASDPGGSRTDTQYF
TGTGCCAGCGACCCCGGGGGGTCCCGCACAGATACGCAGTATTTT
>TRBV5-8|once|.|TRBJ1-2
CASSTRVSYGYTF
TGTGCCAGCAGCACCAGGGTTAGCTATGGCTACACCTTC
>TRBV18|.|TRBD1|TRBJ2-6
CASSPTGDGANVLTF
TGTGCCAGCTCACCGACAGGGGATGGGGCCAACGTCCTGACTTTC
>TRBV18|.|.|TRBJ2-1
CASSPGGLGQFF
TGTGCCAGCTCACCAGGGGGGTTGGGGCAGTTCTTC
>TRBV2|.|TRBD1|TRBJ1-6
CASSEQGADNSPLHF
TGTGCCAGCAGTGAACAGGGGGCGGATAATTCACCCCTCCACTTT
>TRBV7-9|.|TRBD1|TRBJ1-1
CASSARGAETEAFF
TGTGCCAGCAGCGCCAGGGGGGCAGAGACTGAAGCTTTCTTT
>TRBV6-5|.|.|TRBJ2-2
CAIFGVHTGELFF
TGTGCCATCTTCGGGGTCCACACCGGGGAGCTGTTTTTT
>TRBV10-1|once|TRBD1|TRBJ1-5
CASQGQGDQPQHF
TGCGCCAGCCAGGGACAGGGCGATCAGCCCCAGCATTTT
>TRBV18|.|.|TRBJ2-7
CASSPPATYGTYEQYF
TGTGCCAGCTCACCACCGGCGACATACGGAACCTACGAGCAGTACTTC
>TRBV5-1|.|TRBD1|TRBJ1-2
CASSPGGQGASGYTF
TGCGCCAGCAGCCCAGGTGGCCAGGGGGCAAGTGGCTACACCTTC
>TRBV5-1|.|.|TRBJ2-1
CASRTGTYNEQFF
TGCGCCAGCCGGACGGGAACCTACAATGAGCAGTTCTTC
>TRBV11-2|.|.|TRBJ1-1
CASSLRRDTEAFF
TGTGCCAGCAGCTTAAGGCGGGACACTGAAGCTTTCTTT
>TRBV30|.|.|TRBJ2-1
CAWGIAAPEQFF
TGTGCCTGGGGTATAGCGGCCCCTGAGCAGTTCTTC
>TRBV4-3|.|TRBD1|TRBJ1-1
CASSQGSDRAITEAFF
TGCGCCAGCAGCCAAGGGTCGGACAGGGCAATCACTGAAGCTTTCTTT
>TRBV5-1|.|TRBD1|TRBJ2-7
CASSLGGTGFLVYEQYF
TGCGCCAGCAGCTTGGGGGGGACAGGGTTTTTAGTCTACGAGCAGTACTTC
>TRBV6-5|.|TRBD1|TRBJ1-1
CASSQTGLTEAFF
TGTGCCAGCAGTCAGACAGGGTTAACTGAAGCTTTCTTT
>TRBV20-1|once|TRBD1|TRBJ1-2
CSAPGQGGYTF
TGCAGTGCCCCAGGACAGGGTGGCTACACCTTC